A single sample gave rise to the 19 T cell receptor beta chains below, sequenced in a study of shared clonotypes between healthy human individuals. Measured with immunoSEQ multiplex PCR; TCRdb has only the in-frame clones, and not every one. Of roughly 2,000,000 clones listed, about 95% are singletons. Cells designated naive CD8 were CD45RO-negative and were positively selected for CCR7, with terminally differentiated effector memory CD45RA+ cells excluded. Source material: naive CD8+ T cells sorted from blood. All receptors derive from a young man in good health.

V and J are TRBV10-2 and TRBJ2-7; TRBD2 matches at 8 bases. This CDR3 region has 12 residues. V gave up 7 bases and J gave up 5 bases; unmatched junction bases: 4. In germline, CDR1 is WSHSY, CDR2 SAAADI. CDR3 sequence: CASKGLGDEQYF. In DNA, the CDR3 is TGCGCCAGCAAGGGACTAGGGGACGAGCAGTACTTC.

The rearrangement joins TRBV7-9 to TRBJ2-7; D call uncertain. V was pared by 1 base and J by 3 bases, with 19 bases between. Germline loops: CDR1 SEHNR, CDR2 FQNEAQ (reference sequence). The CDR3 is 17 amino acids. In DNA form, the CDR3 reads TGTGCCAGCAGCTTAGTGAACCCCCGTTCCGCCAACTACGAGCAGTACTTC. Its translation: CASSLVNPRSANYEQYF.

The rearrangement joins TRBV4-1 to TRBJ1-4; D perhaps matches TRBD1 (6 bases). The CDR3 has 16 amino acids. Trimming pared 8 bases from V and 7 bases from J, leaving 23 bases between. CDR1 and CDR2 from the germline V gene are MGHRA and YSYEKL. The CDR3 reads CASRDRFEGLSEKLFF. CDR3 sequence (DNA): TGCGCCAGCCGCGACAGGTTCGAAGGATTGAGTGAAAAACTGTTTTTT.

This sequence joins TRBV5-4 and TRBJ2-7; 8 bases align to TRBD1. The V and J ends lost 4 bases and 4 bases, in that order; junction bases with no gene match: 4. Germline V gives CDR1 SGHNT, CDR2 YYREEE (reference sequence). There are 13 residues in the CDR3. The CDR3 coding sequence is TGTGCCAGCAGCCCCTGGACAGGGTACGAGCAGTACTTC. Its protein product is CASSPWTGYEQYF.

Regarding this clone: Other DNA sequences of this sample code for an identical CDR3. V is TRBV7-3 and J is TRBJ2-7; 9 bases are shared with TRBD1. Germline V lookup: CDR1 SGHTA, CDR2 FQGTGA. The CDR3 totals 14 residues. The trim removed 1 base at V and 3 bases at J, leaving 1 base unmatched. CDR3 sequence: CASSLMGQGYEQYF. The CDR3 bases are TGTGCCAGCAGCTTAATGGGACAGGGCTACGAGCAGTACTTC.

About this clone: This sample includes further DNA sequences coding for the same CDR3. This chain joins TRBV27 and TRBJ1-5; 8 bases fit TRBD1. The germline V gene encodes CDR1 MNHEY and CDR2 SMNVEV (reference sequence). The CDR3 runs to 14 residues. The junction had 4 bases not matched to a gene; V was cut back by 5 bases and J by 4 bases. For the CDR3, the DNA is TGTGCCAGCAGTCCTACAGGGGGGAATCAGCCCCAGCATTTT. Translating gives CASSPTGGNQPQHF.

The chain carries TRBV9 and TRBJ2-7; no clear D. Germline V gene data show CDR1 as SGDLS and CDR2 as YYNGEE. This CDR3 spans 13 amino acids. V gave up 3 bases and J gave up 2 bases, with 9 bases separating them. In nucleotides, the CDR3 is TGTGCCAGCAGCGCAACAGCGACCTACGAGCAGTACTTC. It encodes CASSATATYEQYF.

About this clone itself: Within the sample, other DNA sequences also encode this same CDR3. The chain employs TRBV11-2 and TRBJ2-3; D is unclear. The germline V gene has CDR1 SGHAT and CDR2 FQNNGV. This CDR3 comprises 15 residues. V lost 1 base, J lost 0 bases, and 8 bases lay in between. CDR3 in DNA: TGTGCCAGCAGCTTAGGCAGAGCTAGCACAGATACGCAGTATTTT. This gives the protein CASSLGRASTDTQYF.

The chain couples TRBV4-3 to TRBJ2-1; 12 positions agree with TRBD2. Germline lookup yields CDR1 LGHNA and CDR2 YSLEER. The CDR3 spans 15 residues. V lost 5 bases to trimming and J lost 9 bases; unmatched junction nucleotides: 8. The CDR3 region has the DNA TGCGCCAGCAGCGTGCTAGCGGGAGGGCGGGGTGAGCAGTTCTTC. It encodes CASSVLAGGRGEQFF.

For this clone: Other DNA sequences in the same sample also yield this CDR3. The chain carries TRBV6-5 and TRBJ1-1; D is unresolved. V lost 0 bases and J lost 1, with 6 bases in between. The CDR3 runs 14 residues. Germline V gives CDR1 MNHEY, CDR2 SVGAGI. Written as DNA, the CDR3 is TGTGCCAGCAGTTACTCCGGCGGGAACACTGAAGCTTTCTTT. Its translation is CASSYSGGNTEAFF.

V is TRBV11-2 and J is TRBJ2-7; 9 nucleotides line up with TRBD2. This CDR3 is built from 18 residues. The J segment lost 4 bases and the V segment lost 4 bases, leaving 17 bases of the junction unmatched. The germline V gene has CDR1 SGHAT and CDR2 FQNNGV. The CDR3 nucleotides read TGTGCCAGCAGCTCAACTAGCGGGCGACAAATTCCAGTTTACGAGCAGTACTTC. This codes for CASSSTSGRQIPVYEQYF.

V gene TRBV27 combines with J gene TRBJ2-7, with 9 nucleotides matching TRBD2. V trimming: 6 bases; J trimming: 6 bases; junction bases outside the gene matches: 9. The germline gives CDR1 MNHEY, CDR2 SMNVEV (reference sequence). The CDR3 length is 14 residues. CDR3 DNA sequence: TGTGCCAGCAGCCCGGAGGGACTAGCCGTCGAGCAGTACTTC. This translates into CASSPEGLAVEQYF.

The J gene is TRBJ1-4, the V gene TRBV7-9, with 7 bases lining up with TRBD1. The germline gives CDR1 SEHNR, CDR2 FQNEAQ (reference sequence). CDR3 length: 16 residues. Trimming removed 6 bases from V and 4 bases from J; junction bases left unmatched: 11. CDR3 sequence (DNA): TGTGCCAGCAGTTCAAGGGAAGACAGGGTTAATGAAAAACTGTTTTTT. Its protein product is CASSSREDRVNEKLFF.

V is TRBV27 and J is TRBJ1-5; D uncertain. Germline V gene lookup returns CDR1 MNHEY and CDR2 SMNVEV (reference sequence). The ends were cut back, 2 bases at V and 6 bases at J, with 11 bases in the middle. The CDR3 runs 14 residues. Here the CDR3 reads CASSLALRGQPQHF. The CDR3 DNA sequence: TGTGCCAGCAGTTTAGCCCTGCGTGGTCAGCCCCAGCATTTT.

The chain joins TRBV27 to TRBJ2-3, with 8 positions matching TRBD2. The germline gives CDR1 MNHEY, CDR2 SMNVEV (reference sequence). After removal of 1 base from V and 5 bases from J, the junction contained 5 bases not matched to a gene. The CDR3 sequence is 15 residues long. DNA for the CDR3: TGTGCCAGCAGTTTATTCCGGGGGGGGTTAGATACGCAGTATTTT. Protein: CASSLFRGGLDTQYF.

This chain links TRBV10-3 with TRBJ1-3, with unresolved D. With 3 bases removed from V and 3 bases from J, the gap between germline ends came to 12 bases. CDR1 ENHRY and CDR2 SYGVKD come from the germline V gene. This CDR3 region has 15 residues. CDR3 in DNA: TGTGCCATCAGTGACCGCGCATCCCTTGGAAACACCATATATTTT. Translation gives CAISDRASLGNTIYF.

V usage is TRBV7-9 and J usage is TRBJ1-2; 9 positions match TRBD1. The germline V gene has CDR1 SEHNR and CDR2 FQNEAQ (reference sequence). V lost 4 bases to trimming and J lost 6 bases; unmatched junction nucleotides: 9. The CDR3 spans 15 residues. The CDR3 DNA sequence: TGTGCCAGCAGCTCGGGACAGGGTCGAGAAGATGGCTACACCTTC. Its translation: CASSSGQGREDGYTF. The variable domain in full, with the rest retrieved from reference TRBV7-9 and TRBJ1-2, is DTGVSQNPRHKITKRGQNVTFRCDPISEHNRLYWYRQTLGQGPEFLTYFQNEAQLEKSRLLSDRFSAERPKGSFSTLEIQRTEQGDSAMYLCASSSGQGREDGYTFGSGTRLTVV.

The chain uses TRBV4-1 and TRBJ1-2, with D perhaps matching TRBD1 (6 bases). V gave up 4 bases and J gave up 4 bases, with 19 bases separating them. Germline-derived CDR1 and CDR2 are MGHRA and YSYEKL. This CDR3 spans 16 amino acids. The chain's CDR3 is CASSLSHGGAGYGYTF. The DNA for the CDR3 is TGCGCCAGCAGCCTTTCCCACGGGGGCGCAGGCTATGGCTACACCTTC.

V is TRBV29-1 and J is TRBJ2-7, with D perhaps matching TRBD1 (8 bases). The V gene lost 4 bases and the J gene lost 2 bases, with 12 bases spanning the gap. CDR1 is SQVTM, CDR2 ANQGSEA, per germline. The CDR3 spans 13 residues. The CDR3 loop is CSVGQGRAYEQYF. The CDR3 nucleotides are TGCAGCGTTGGACAGGGGAGGGCCTACGAGCAGTACTTC.